Sequencing of this TCR beta chain was carried out in a study of T cells in localized non-small cell lung cancer. The method was immunoSEQ multiplex PCR; TCRdb's version includes in-frame clones alone and lacks a portion of them. This sample yields about 24,000 clones, of which 70% to 90% are seen a single time; 9.4% belongs to the top ten. General observations from the study: Compared with tumor, uninvolved adjacent lung displayed greater T cell clonality, ranking highest overall. Analysis by sequencing included only one tumor region, so heterogeneity remains possible. Among blood samples, higher T cell density accompanied longer overall survival. There were a median around 59 of the top 100 tumor clones appearing in adjacent lung.

Concerning this clone: The antigen is not known.

Germline-derived CDR1 and CDR2 are SEHNR and FQNEAQ (reference sequence). The trim removed 4 bases at V and 0 bases at J, leaving 5 bases unmatched. The CDR3 has 15 residues. The source material was peripheral blood mononuclear cells, sampled before any cancer treatment. The chain uses TRBV7-9 and TRBJ2-7; 8 bases fit TRBD2. This clonotype originated in a woman aged 35-75 years with stage III lung adenocarcinoma. This CDR3 is CASSSNSGNSYEQYF. The CDR3 coding sequence is TGTGCCAGCAGCTCTAATAGCGGGAACTCCTACGAGCAGTACTTC.